One sample yielded the 23 T cell receptor beta chains listed below, sequenced in a study of siplizumab effects on memory and regulatory T cells. Profiled with immunoSEQ multiplex PCR; TCRdb holds only in-frame clones, not every one. The profile covers approximately 100,000 clones, with about 92% appearing a single time and approximately 0.66% taken by the ten largest. The sample was Tregs sorted from blood. Receptors originate from a human donor in good health.

The V call is TRBV5-1, the J call TRBJ2-5, with D possibly TRBD1 on 6 matching bases. CDR3 length equals 14 residues. Per the germline V gene, CDR1 is SGHRS and CDR2 is YFSETQ. Trimming shortened V by 5 bases and J by 1 base, and 12 bases separated the two germline ends. CDR3 coding DNA: TGCGCCAGCAGACCCGGACAGCTCCAAGAGACCCAGTACTTC. It yields the protein CASRPGQLQETQYF. Looking up the rest from reference TRBV5-1 and TRBJ2-5 gives the full variable domain: KAGVTQTPRYLIKTRGQQVTLSCSPISGHRSVSWYQQTPGQGLQFLFEYFSETQRNKGNFPGRFSGRQFSNSRSEMNVSTLELGDSALYLCASRPGQLQETQYFGPGTRLLVL.

The rearrangement uses TRBV18 and TRBJ2-2; 9 nucleotides line up with TRBD1. CDR3 length equals 16 residues. The V and J ends lost 6 bases and 4 bases, in that order; junction bases with no gene match: 9. Germline CDR1 is KGHSH and CDR2 is LQKENI. In nucleotides, the CDR3 is TGTGCCAGCTCGGTCCTGGGACAGGGAGGCACCGGGGAGCTGTTTTTT. Translation: CASSVLGQGGTGELFF. Filled out from reference TRBV18 and TRBJ2-2, the complete variable domain reads NAGVMQNPRHLVRRRGQEARLRCSPMKGHSHVYWYRQLPEEGLKFMVYLQKENIIDESGMPKERFSAEFPKEGPSILRIQQVVRGDSAAYFCASSVLGQGGTGELFFGEGSRLTVL.

This clone was detected only once. This chain uses TRBV6-6 with TRBJ1-1; 7 bases match TRBD1. The germline V gene encodes CDR1 MNHNY and CDR2 SVGAGI (reference sequence). This CDR3 has 15 residues. Trimming took 4 bases from V and 1 from J; bases not matched to a gene: 6. The CDR3 DNA reads as TGTGCCAGCAGTTTTTCGACAGGGAAGAACACTGAAGCTTTCTTT. Protein product: CASSFSTGKNTEAFF.

V gene TRBV9 combines with J gene TRBJ1-2; 8 positions agree with TRBD1. After removal of 2 bases from V and 6 bases from J, the junction contained 3 bases not matched to a gene. Germline V CDR1 and CDR2: SGDLS, YYNGEE. This CDR3 spans 13 amino acids. CDR3 protein: CASSVQGADGYTF. CDR3 in DNA: TGTGCCAGCAGCGTCCAGGGGGCCGATGGCTACACCTTC. Combining the CDR3 with reference TRBV9 and TRBJ1-2 gives the whole variable domain DSGVTQTPKHLITATGQRVTLRCSPRSGDLSVYWYQQSLDQGLQFLIQYYNGEERAKGNILERFSAQQFPDLHSELNLSSLELGDSALYFCASSVQGADGYTFGSGTRLTVV.

CDR3 loop: CASSSSGSSYEQYF. In DNA, the CDR3 is TGTGCCAGCAGTTCTAGCGGGAGCTCCTACGAGCAGTACTTC. The chain is built from TRBV7-9 and TRBJ2-7; 10 bases agree with TRBD2. The CDR3 loop spans 14 amino acids. The V gene end was trimmed by 6 bases and the J gene end by 0 bases; junction bases not matched to a gene: 2. From germline, CDR1 is SEHNR and CDR2 FQNEAQ (reference sequence). The whole variable domain, filled in from reference TRBV7-9 and TRBJ2-7, reads DTGVSQNPRHKITKRGQNVTFRCDPISEHNRLYWYRQTLGQGPEFLTYFQNEAQLEKSRLLSDRFSAERPKGSFSTLEIQRTEQGDSAMYLCASSSSGSSYEQYFGPGTRLTVT.

V is TRBV27 and J is TRBJ2-1, with a weak D call TRBD2 (6 bases). CDR3 size: 15 residues. CDR1 and CDR2 from the germline V gene are MNHEY and SMNVEV (reference sequence). Trimming took 5 bases from V and 0 from J, leaving 11 bases between them. DNA for the CDR3: TGTGCCAGCAGTCGTGGGGGGAACTCCTACAATGAGCAGTTCTTC. Protein sequence: CASSRGGNSYNEQFF.

The rearrangement joins TRBV19 to TRBJ2-7; 9 positions agree with TRBD2. The V gene's germline CDR1 is LNHDA and CDR2 SQIVND (reference sequence). V dropped 4 bases and J dropped 3; count of bases not matched to a gene: 7. The CDR3 is 15 amino acids. In DNA, the CDR3 is TGTGCCAGTAGTACAATACTAGCGGGCAGCTACGAGCAGTACTTC. It specifies CASSTILAGSYEQYF. Full variable domain (remainder filled in from reference TRBV19 and TRBJ2-7): DGGITQSPKYLFRKEGQNVTLSCEQNLNHDAMYWYRQDPGQGLRLIYYSQIVNDFQKGDIAEGYSVSREKKESFPLTVTSAQKNPTAFYLCASSTILAGSYEQYFGPGTRLTVT.

The chain uses TRBV5-4 and TRBJ2-5; the D is unclear. This CDR3 is 12 amino acids long. Germline CDR1 reads SGHNT; CDR2 reads YYREEE (reference sequence). Trimming removed 0 bases at V and 3 bases at J, with 3 bases between. CDR3 nucleotides: TGTGCCAGCAGCTTGGGAAAAGAGACCCAGTACTTC. Translation gives CASSLGKETQYF.

The chain links TRBV5-1 to TRBJ2-5; the D gene is possibly TRBD2 (6 bases). Between the trimmed V and J ends, which lost 4 bases and 1 base, there was a span of 17 bases. The CDR3 is made up of 16 amino acids. Per the germline V gene, CDR1 is SGHRS and CDR2 is YFSETQ. The CDR3 spells CASSPGGGRIQETQYF. The CDR3 DNA follows: TGCGCCAGCAGCCCAGGTGGAGGGAGAATCCAAGAGACCCAGTACTTC.

This chain joins TRBV11-2 and TRBJ2-3, with D possibly TRBD2 on 6 matching bases. Looked up from germline, CDR1 is SGHAT and CDR2 is FQNNGV. The CDR3 loop spans 15 amino acids. V was cut by 5 bases and J by 3 bases, with 15 bases left in between. CDR3 nucleotides: TGTGCCAGCAGCCGAAGACGGGAGAGGACAGATACGCAGTATTTT. Translated: CASSRRRERTDTQYF.

V is TRBV15 and J is TRBJ2-1; 10 nucleotides align to TRBD2. The germline V gene has CDR1 LNHNV and CDR2 YYDKDF (reference sequence). The CDR3 covers 17 residues. The junction had 6 bases not matched to a gene; V was cut back by 0 bases and J by 4 bases. The CDR3 coding sequence is TGTGCCACCAGCAGAGACGGAACTAGCGGGATGTACAATGAGCAGTTCTTC. Residues: CATSRDGTSGMYNEQFF.

The V call is TRBV5-1, the J call TRBJ2-1; D possibly corresponds to TRBD2 (6 bases). Germline V gene lookup returns CDR1 SGHRS and CDR2 YFSETQ. CDR3 length: 13 amino acids. The V and J ends lost 4 bases and 4 bases respectively, with 9 bases between them. The CDR3 here is CASSRRDYNEQFF. The CDR3 nucleotides are TGCGCCAGCAGCAGGCGGGATTACAATGAGCAGTTCTTC.

The chain employs TRBV7-2 and TRBJ1-5, with D possibly TRBD1 on 6 matching bases. Trimming removed 4 bases from V and 5 bases from J, with 12 bases in between. The germline CDR1 and CDR2 sequences are SGHTA and FQGNSA. CDR3 size: 14 residues. In DNA form, the CDR3 reads TGTGCCAGCAGCTCAAGGGGGGGCGATCAGCCCCAGCATTTT. Protein: CASSSRGGDQPQHF.

In this sample, this clone is medium-sized. The V call is TRBV2, the J call TRBJ2-3; D ambiguous. This CDR3 is 13 amino acids long. Per the germline V gene, CDR1 is SNHLY and CDR2 is FYNNEI. V was pared by 4 bases and J by 1 base, with 6 bases between. The CDR3 sequence: CASSGSGTDTQYF. For the CDR3, the DNA is TGTGCCAGCAGTGGCTCGGGCACAGATACGCAGTATTTT. Using reference TRBV2 and TRBJ2-3 for the parts outside the CDR3, the full variable domain is EPEVTQTPSHQVTQMGQEVILRCVPISNHLYFYWYRQILGQKVEFLVSFYNNEISEKSEIFDDQFSVERPDGSNFTLKIRSTKLEDSAMYFCASSGSGTDTQYFGPGTRLTVL.

This chain links TRBV7-9 with TRBJ1-2; tentative D call: TRBD1 (5 bases). This CDR3 is built from 16 residues. In germline, CDR1 is SEHNR, CDR2 FQNEAQ (reference sequence). Trimming removed 2 bases at V and 7 bases at J, with 20 bases between. The CDR3 nucleotides read TGTGCCAGCAGCTTACGGAGGGGTTCCTCAGATCGTGGCTACACCTTC. The encoded protein is CASSLRRGSSDRGYTF.

The chain is built from TRBV6-5 and TRBJ2-7; D remains ambiguous. With 5 bases removed from V and 7 bases from J, the gap between germline ends came to 15 bases. Per the germline V gene, CDR1 is MNHEY and CDR2 is SVGAGI. The CDR3 is 13 residues long. The CDR3 is CASSPPGAYEQYF. CDR3 DNA sequence: TGTGCCAGCAGTCCACCAGGAGCTTATGAGCAGTACTTC.

This chain connects TRBV6-5 to TRBJ1-2; D ambiguous. Germline CDR1 is MNHEY and CDR2 is SVGAGI. This CDR3 region has 12 residues. The V and J ends lost 6 bases and 8 bases respectively, with 13 bases between them. CDR3 loop: CASREGNMGYTF. The DNA of the CDR3 is TGTGCCAGCAGGGAGGGTAACATGGGCTACACCTTC.

The rearrangement joins TRBV6-4 to TRBJ2-2, with D possibly being TRBD1 or TRBD2 (5 bases each). This CDR3 is built from 16 residues. From germline, CDR1 is MRHNA and CDR2 SNTAGT. Trimming removed 5 bases from V and 0 bases from J, with 13 bases in between. The CDR3 protein is CASSPGPAANTGELFF. CDR3 nucleotides: TGTGCCAGCAGTCCGGGACCTGCTGCGAACACCGGGGAGCTGTTTTTT.

This chain's CDR3 is CAITPGTGNTGELFF. The CDR3 DNA is TGTGCCATCACACCCGGGACGGGGAACACCGGGGAGCTGTTTTTT. This sequence joins TRBV28 and TRBJ2-2; D is tentatively TRBD1 or TRBD2 (5 bases each). The V end lost 10 bases, the J end lost 1 base, and 16 bases lay between the germline ends. The CDR3 totals 15 residues. Germline CDR1 MDHEN, CDR2 SYDVKM.

The CDR3 sequence: CASKGGASNTQYF. The DNA for the CDR3 is TGTGCCAGCAAAGGGGGGGCTAGCAATACGCAGTATTTT. The J gene is TRBJ2-3, the V gene TRBV6-5; D may be TRBD2 (7 bases). V dropped 7 bases and J dropped 7 bases, with 15 bases sitting between them. CDR3 length: 13 residues. CDR1 is MNHEY, CDR2 SVGAGI, per germline.

The J gene is TRBJ2-7, the V gene TRBV7-2, with TRBD2 identical over 8 bases. Germline V CDR1 and CDR2: SGHTA, FQGNSA. The CDR3 totals 15 residues. J lost 6 bases, V lost 8 bases, and 15 bases had no gene match. CDR3 residues: CASSAMTAGAFEQYF. CDR3 DNA: TGTGCCAGCTCCGCGATGACAGCGGGAGCCTTCGAGCAGTACTTC.

This chain links TRBV6-7 with TRBJ1-2; D gene unclear. TRBV6-7 is marked as an open reading frame, function uncertain. With 6 bases removed from V and 0 bases from J, the gap between germline ends came to 5 bases. This CDR3 has 12 residues. The CDR3 spells CASRIPNYGYTF. Here the CDR3 DNA reads TGTGCCAGCAGGATTCCTAACTATGGCTACACCTTC.

The chain joins TRBV5-4 to TRBJ2-3, with D hard to call. Trimming removed 4 bases from V and 1 base from J, with 13 bases in between. The germline gives CDR1 SGHNT, CDR2 YYREEE (reference sequence). This CDR3 is built from 15 residues. CDR3: CASSLAPGRTDTQYF. CDR3 nucleotides: TGTGCCAGCAGCCTTGCACCCGGGCGCACAGATACGCAGTATTTT.